What follows is one T cell receptor beta chain and its context. Antigen specificity is unknown. This sample was taken from a study of T cell responses to AZD1222 COVID-19 vaccine. TCRdb keeps only in-frame clones here, not all; method: immunoSEQ multiplex PCR. The sample includes roughly 70,000 clones, more than 80% of them seen just once. Germline CDR1 is KGHSH and CDR2 is LQKENI. This CDR3 is built from 17 residues. The J segment lost 4 bases and the V segment lost 2 bases, leaving 4 bases of the junction unmatched. Notes on the study in general: Baseline serology detected seropositivity in only six AZD1222 recipients. Donors were chiefly white British, with a greater number of females, and clonal diversity was perhaps underestimated.

The starting material was peripheral blood, obtained on day 0 of AZD1222 vaccination. The receptor's source is an adult in good health. The chain links TRBV18 to TRBJ1-6; 11 nucleotides agree with TRBD1. CDR3 amino acids: CASSPGTGGRYNSPLHF. CDR3 nucleotides: TGTGCCAGCTCACCAGGGACAGGGGGGAGATATAATTCACCCCTCCACTTT. Full variable domain (missing parts from reference TRBV18 and TRBJ1-6): NAGVMQNPRHLVRRRGQEARLRCSPMKGHSHVYWYRQLPEEGLKFMVYLQKENIIDESGMPKERFSAEFPKEGPSILRIQQVVRGDSAAYFCASSPGTGGRYNSPLHFGNGTRLTVT.